The T cell receptor (beta chain) under discussion was sequenced for a study of T cell responses to AZD1222 COVID-19 vaccine. Study-wide results and limits: The repertoires were collected only after the peak T cell response. Baseline seropositivity characterized only a handful of AZD1222 recipients. Donor demographics were predominantly white British with a female majority; clonal diversity may be underestimated.

V trimming: 0 bases; J trimming: 1 base; junction bases outside the gene matches: 7. Germline V CDR1 and CDR2: SGHRS, YFSETQ. The CDR3 sequence is 17 residues long. As to this clone: Its antigen is undetermined.

Clones were sequenced by immunoSEQ multiplex PCR, and TCRdb holds only the in-frame ones, with some missing. The sample lists about 86,000 clones; roughly 90% were seen once. This chain joins TRBV5-1 and TRBJ2-1; 7 positions match TRBD1. The sample here was peripheral blood, taken on day 0 of AZD1222 vaccination. This receptor was identified in an adult in good health. CDR3 protein: CASSLGTGTDSYNEQFF. The CDR3 DNA reads as TGCGCCAGCAGCTTGGGTACCGGGACAGATTCCTACAATGAGCAGTTCTTC.